What follows are 26 T cell receptor beta chains derived from one specimen sequenced in a study of T cell responses to AZD1222 COVID-19 vaccine. Libraries were prepared by immunoSEQ multiplex PCR; TCRdb keeps only in-frame clonotypes and omits some of them. This sample has about 110,000 clones, with about nine tenths found just once. This sample comprised peripheral blood, obtained on day 0 of AZD1222 vaccination. All receptors derive from an adult in good health.

The V and J genes are TRBV19 and TRBJ1-1; D is perhaps TRBD1 (6 bases). The CDR3 length is 15 residues. Trimming took 1 base from V and 4 from J, leaving 13 bases between them. CDR1 LNHDA and CDR2 SQIVND come from the germline V gene (reference sequence). CDR3: CASSIVGGGGTEAFF. DNA for the CDR3: TGTGCCAGTAGTATAGTCGGAGGGGGAGGCACTGAAGCTTTCTTT.

The chain links TRBV5-4 to TRBJ1-2; D remains unclear. CDR3 size: 13 residues. Looked up from germline, CDR1 is SGHNT and CDR2 is YYREEE (reference sequence). V was clipped by 4 bases and J by 4 bases, with 11 bases between them. Here the CDR3 reads CASSLDKAYGYTF. CDR3 bases: TGTGCCAGCAGCCTTGACAAGGCCTATGGCTACACCTTC.

This clone appeared a single time. This chain uses TRBV25-1 with TRBJ1-5, with D uncertain. V was clipped by 4 bases and J by 8 bases, with 12 bases between them. Looked up from germline, CDR1 is MGHDK and CDR2 is SYGVNS. The length of the CDR3 is 13 residues. This chain's CDR3 is CASSAYDVEPQHF. Here the CDR3 DNA reads TGTGCCAGCAGTGCATACGATGTAGAGCCCCAGCATTTT.

In DNA form, the CDR3 reads TGCAGCGTTGTTGAACAGGGGTCCTACGAGCAGTACTTC. This translates into CSVVEQGSYEQYF. The chain recombines TRBV29-1 with TRBJ2-7; 7 nucleotides agree with TRBD1. The CDR3 spans 13 residues. CDR1 and CDR2 (germline): SQVTM, ANQGSEA. V lost 4 bases to trimming and J lost 1 base; unmatched junction nucleotides: 4.

The chain is built from TRBV11-2 and TRBJ2-7, with TRBD1 matching over 9 bases. This CDR3 has 15 amino acids. Germline V gene sequence: CDR1 SGHAT, CDR2 FQNNGV. After removal of 4 bases from V and 7 bases from J, the junction contained 11 bases not matched to a gene. The CDR3 DNA reads TGTGCCAGCAGCTCACCGGGACAGGGTAAAGGGGAGCAGTACTTC. Protein product: CASSSPGQGKGEQYF.

The CDR3 DNA follows: TGTGCCAGCTGTCGGGAGCCCCTGATCACAGATACGCAGTATTTT. Encoded protein: CASCREPLITDTQYF. The V gene is TRBV2, the J gene TRBJ2-3; D perhaps matches TRBD2 (6 bases). Trimming removed 8 bases at V and 2 bases at J, with 17 bases between. This CDR3 has 15 residues. CDR1 is SNHLY, CDR2 FYNNEI, per germline.

Regarding this clone: A junction boundary mismatches the germline segment, possibly from a read error. This chain links TRBV7-9 with TRBJ1-2; a possible D gene is TRBD1 (5 bases). Germline V lookup: CDR1 SEHNR, CDR2 FQNEAQ (reference sequence). This CDR3 contains 16 residues. The DNA for the CDR3 is TGTGCCAGCAGCTTGGTTTTAGCAGGGCCTAATTATGGCTACACCTTC. Amino acid sequence: CASSLVLAGPNYGYTF.

The sample holds a few counts of this clone. The genes are TRBV3-1 (or the pseudogene TRBV3-2) and TRBJ1-6, with D unclear. The CDR3 spans 15 residues. Germline lookup yields CDR1 LGHDT and CDR2 YNNKEL (reference sequence). V was clipped by 1 base and J by 0 bases, with 4 bases between them. In nucleotides, the CDR3 is TGTGCCAGCAGCCAAGGGGGCTCCTATAATTCACCCCTCCACTTT. The encoded protein is CASSQGGSYNSPLHF.

The rearrangement links TRBV5-1 to TRBJ2-5, with TRBD2 matching over 8 bases. Germline loops: CDR1 SGHRS, CDR2 YFSETQ. V gave up 6 bases and J gave up 5 bases; unmatched junction bases: 12. The CDR3 runs to 15 residues. CDR3 sequence: CASTPGGNLVETQYF. CDR3 bases: TGCGCCAGCACCCCGGGAGGGAATTTGGTGGAGACCCAGTACTTC.

The J gene is TRBJ2-5, the V gene TRBV3-1 (or the pseudogene TRBV3-2); D unclear. The CDR3 length is 11 residues. Trimming left V 4 bases short and J 1 base short, with 1 base between. Germline V gene sequence: CDR1 LGHDT, CDR2 YNNKEL (reference sequence). The CDR3 coding sequence is TGTGCCAGCAGCCTCCAAGAGACCCAGTACTTC. Encoded protein: CASSLQETQYF.

The V and J genes are TRBV28 and TRBJ1-3; no reliable D call. Germline V lookup: CDR1 MDHEN, CDR2 SYDVKM. V lost 7 bases to trimming and J lost 0 bases, with 13 bases between them. There are 15 residues in the CDR3. The CDR3, as DNA: TGTGCCAGCACCCCGGTCCGATTCTCTGGAAACACCATATATTTT. It codes for CASTPVRFSGNTIYF.

The J gene is TRBJ2-1, the V gene TRBV5-1; D is unresolved. This CDR3 is 15 amino acids long. V was trimmed by 0 bases and J by 9 bases, leaving 16 bases between them. The germline V gene has CDR1 SGHRS and CDR2 YFSETQ. CDR3 DNA sequence: TGCGCCAGCAGCTTGGTTGGCCCAGACACGAGTGAGCAGTTCTTC. Amino acid sequence: CASSLVGPDTSEQFF.

The table lists this clone with a count of one. The rearrangement uses TRBV11-2 and TRBJ2-5, with D possibly being TRBD1 (6 bases). The V and J ends lost 5 bases and 9 bases respectively, with 22 bases between them. CDR1 SGHAT and CDR2 FQNNGV come from the germline V gene. The CDR3 is 15 residues long. CDR3 region: CASSLRTATLGAQYF. CDR3 bases: TGTGCCAGCAGCCTTCGGACAGCCACCCTCGGGGCCCAGTACTTC.

In DNA, the CDR3 is TGTGCCAGCAGCCAAGTGGGGAGGGTCCGGGGACAGATCGATGGCTACACCTTC. Its protein product is CASSQVGRVRGQIDGYTF. This sequence joins TRBV3-1 (or the pseudogene TRBV3-2) and TRBJ1-2, with 7 nucleotides matching TRBD1. The CDR3 has 18 amino acids. V gave up 1 base and J gave up 6 bases; unmatched junction bases: 17. Germline values: CDR1 LGHDT, CDR2 YNNKEL (reference sequence).

The CDR3 protein is CASKVNTEAFF. In nucleotides, the CDR3 is TGTGCCAGCAAGGTGAACACTGAAGCTTTCTTT. V usage is TRBV13 and J usage is TRBJ1-1; D not resolved. Germline assignment: CDR1 PRHDT and CDR2 FYEKMQ (reference sequence). Trimming took 7 bases from V and 0 from J, leaving 3 bases between them. The CDR3 length is 11 residues.

The chain recombines TRBV19 with TRBJ1-1; the D is unclear. Germline CDR1 is LNHDA and CDR2 is SQIVND (reference sequence). V dropped 3 bases and J dropped 1 base, with 9 bases sitting between them. The length of the CDR3 is 14 residues. The CDR3 reads CASSIRKENTEAFF. CDR3 coding DNA: TGTGCCAGTAGTATTCGGAAAGAGAACACTGAAGCTTTCTTT.

This chain connects TRBV18 to TRBJ1-3; D is undetermined. Trimming removed 0 bases from V and 6 bases from J, with 6 bases in between. CDR1 KGHSH and CDR2 LQKENI come from the germline V gene. The CDR3 has 13 residues. The CDR3, as DNA: TGTGCCAGCTCACCACCGGCAGTAAACACCATATATTTT. This gives the protein CASSPPAVNTIYF.

As regards this clone: The sample carries other DNA sequences with the same CDR3. This sequence joins TRBV12-3 or TRBV12-4 and TRBJ2-7; the D is unclear. The CDR3 is 11 residues long. Trimming pared 6 bases from V and 4 bases from J, leaving 7 bases between. The CDR3 spells CASSLGYEQYF. The CDR3 DNA reads TGTGCCAGCAGCCTCGGGTACGAGCAGTACTTC.

V gene TRBV6-4 combines with J gene TRBJ1-2, with 9 nucleotides matching TRBD1. This CDR3 is 15 amino acids long. Trimming removed 6 bases from V and 2 bases from J; junction bases left unmatched: 7. Germline loops: CDR1 MRHNA, CDR2 SNTAGT. Written as DNA, the CDR3 is TGTGCCAGCAGGGGCACAGGGGGCTCCAACTATGGCTACACCTTC. Its protein product is CASRGTGGSNYGYTF.

The chain couples TRBV18 to TRBJ1-1, with D possibly TRBD1 on 5 matching bases. This CDR3 is 16 amino acids long. In germline, CDR1 is KGHSH, CDR2 LQKENI. With 3 bases removed from V and 0 bases from J, the gap between germline ends came to 14 bases. DNA for the CDR3: TGTGCCAGCTCACCTAAAAGACAGTCCATGAACACTGAAGCTTTCTTT. Protein sequence: CASSPKRQSMNTEAFF.

The gene calls are TRBV6-5 and TRBJ1-4; no clear D. CDR3 length: 15 residues. The ends were cut back, 6 bases at V and 0 bases at J, with 11 bases in the middle. In germline, CDR1 is MNHEY, CDR2 SVGAGI. The CDR3 DNA reads as TGTGCCAGCAGCCCCTGGCTCGCAACTAATGAAAAACTGTTTTTT. Translated: CASSPWLATNEKLFF.

The V gene is TRBV6-5, the J gene TRBJ2-2; 10 bases are shared with TRBD1. The CDR3 runs 16 residues. Germline CDR1 MNHEY, CDR2 SVGAGI. The trim removed 4 bases at V and 0 bases at J, leaving 2 bases unmatched. CDR3 sequence: CASSWTGGTNTGELFF. The CDR3 DNA follows: TGTGCCAGCAGTTGGACAGGGGGAACGAACACCGGGGAGCTGTTTTTT.

V and J are TRBV9 and TRBJ2-2; D is unclear. The germline V gene encodes CDR1 SGDLS and CDR2 YYNGEE. The CDR3 covers 15 residues. Trimming removed 0 bases from V and 0 bases from J, with 6 bases in between. CDR3 amino acids: CASSVGTTNTGELFF. The DNA of the CDR3 is TGTGCCAGCAGCGTAGGCACCACGAACACCGGGGAGCTGTTTTTT.

On this clone: This sample includes further DNA sequences coding for the same CDR3. The chain joins TRBV3-1 (or the pseudogene TRBV3-2) to TRBJ1-2; D is unresolved. The V gene's germline CDR1 is LGHDT and CDR2 YNNKEL (reference sequence). The ends were cut back, 0 bases at V and 8 bases at J, with 10 bases in the middle. The CDR3 length is 13 residues. The CDR3 sequence: CASSQDLGGGYTF. Written as DNA, the CDR3 is TGTGCCAGCAGCCAAGATCTGGGTGGCGGCTACACCTTC.

This clone was picked up one time. The gene calls are TRBV2 and TRBJ1-6; maybe TRBD1 (5 bases). CDR1 SNHLY and CDR2 FYNNEI come from the germline V gene. The CDR3 covers 18 residues. Deletions cut 6 bases from V and 2 bases from J, with 20 bases between. The CDR3 DNA is TGTGCCAGCAGGGTACCCCGGGACCTAAGTCCCTATAATTCACCCCTCCACTTT. Translation: CASRVPRDLSPYNSPLHF.

This chain connects TRBV18 to TRBJ1-1, with 9 bases lining up with TRBD1. With V trimmed by 3 bases and J by 10 bases, 9 bases remained unmatched. The CDR3 loop spans 14 amino acids. CDR1 and CDR2 (germline): KGHSH, LQKENI. CDR3 protein: CASSPQTGGEGAFF. In nucleotides, the CDR3 is TGTGCCAGCTCACCCCAAACAGGGGGCGAGGGAGCTTTCTTT. The entire variable domain, with the rest obtained from reference TRBV18 and TRBJ1-1, is as follows: NAGVMQNPRHLVRRRGQEARLRCSPMKGHSHVYWYRQLPEEGLKFMVYLQKENIIDESGMPKERFSAEFPKEGPSILRIQQVVRGDSAAYFCASSPQTGGEGAFFGQGTRLTVV.